This T cell receptor beta chain is from a study of Ad26.COV2.S vaccination and SARS-CoV-2 variants. In the study overall: Among those in the COV1001 Ad26.COV2.S trial arm was the donor.

As for this clone: The antigen remains unidentified.

Clones were read by immunoSEQ multiplex PCR, and TCRdb kept only the in-frame ones, dropping some. Of around 300,000 clones in the sample, roughly 90% were seen once. The treatment: roughly 20 received Ad26.COV2.S at low or high dose, single or two shots; 5 received placebo; per-sample allocation not given. Specimens were obtained on day 63 following the first vaccine or placebo injection. Study results and limitations: Quantification of TCR breadth and depth may have yielded underestimates of total T cell responses. Researchers reported similar non-spike TCR breadth in vaccine and placebo recipients. Placebo recipients trailed vaccine recipients in spike-specific TCR breadth.

V lost 0 bases, J lost 5 bases, and 6 bases lay in between. CDR1 is MNHEY, CDR2 SMNVEV, per germline (reference sequence). There are 13 residues in the CDR3. The source is a person between 18 and 65 years old who received the Ad26.COV2.S COVID-19 vaccine or a placebo. The chain uses TRBV27 and TRBJ2-3; D is unclear. Sequencing used peripheral blood, obtained in a trial of Ad26.COV2.S vaccine versus placebo. The DNA of the CDR3 is TGTGCCAGCAGTTTATCCCCGAAAGATACGCAGTATTTT. Translating it yields CASSLSPKDTQYF.